This TCR beta chain was found in a study of patients and donors after allogeneic stem cell transplantation. The ends were cut back, 2 bases at V and 5 bases at J, with 7 bases in the middle. CDR3 length equals 13 residues. Germline loops: CDR1 KGHSH, CDR2 LQKENI. TCRdb itself ran the RT-PCR reads through MiXCR, one entry per CDR3 protein. Of about 110,000 distinct CDR3 sequences in the sample, 35% were seen once. Sequencing input: blood, either unsorted or a sorted T cell fraction (not recorded which). The receptor's source is a human donor who was either an allogeneic HSCT recipient or a stem cell or donor lymphocyte infusion donor (not recorded which). It is not recorded whose cells these are; they may come from a transplant donor. This chain connects TRBV18 to TRBJ1-5; D remains ambiguous. Here the CDR3 reads CASSPGLDQPQHF. The CDR3 DNA follows: TGTGCCAGCTCACCAGGGTTGGATCAGCCCCAGCATTTT.